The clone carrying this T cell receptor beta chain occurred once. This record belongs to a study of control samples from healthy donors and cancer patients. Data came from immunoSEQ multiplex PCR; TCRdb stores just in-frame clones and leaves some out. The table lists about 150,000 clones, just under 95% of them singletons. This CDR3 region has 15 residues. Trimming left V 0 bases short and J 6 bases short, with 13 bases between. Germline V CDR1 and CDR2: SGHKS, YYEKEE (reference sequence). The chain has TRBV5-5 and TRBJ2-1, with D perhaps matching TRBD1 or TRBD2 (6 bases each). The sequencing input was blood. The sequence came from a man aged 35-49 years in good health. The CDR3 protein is CASSLVKGGRNEQFF. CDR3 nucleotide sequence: TGTGCCAGCAGCTTGGTGAAGGGGGGTCGCAATGAGCAGTTCTTC.